This TCR beta chain was found in a study of graft-versus-host responses after intestinal transplantation. On the study more broadly: Tacrolimus and steroids were given for three to four years to all recipients after anti-thymocyte globulin induction.

TCRdb keeps only in-frame clones here, not all; method: immunoSEQ multiplex PCR. The table lists 70,000 to 100,000 clones, 85% to 90% of them singletons, with 0.34% in the top ten. Germline V lookup: CDR1 SGHKS, CDR2 YYEKEE (reference sequence). Between the trimmed V and J ends, which lost 0 bases and 3 bases, there was a span of 13 bases. The CDR3 runs to 15 residues. Points on this clone: Antigen: not known.

This chain links TRBV5-5 with TRBJ2-7, with D possibly matching TRBD2 (6 bases). The source of this sequence is a human donor who received an intestinal transplant. Sample: unstimulated CD4+ T cells sorted from spleen or lymph node cells, taken before intestinal transplant. CDR3 in DNA: TGTGCCAGCAGCTTGGTTGGGAGGTCCCTCTACGAGCAGTACTTC. Amino acid sequence: CASSLVGRSLYEQYF.